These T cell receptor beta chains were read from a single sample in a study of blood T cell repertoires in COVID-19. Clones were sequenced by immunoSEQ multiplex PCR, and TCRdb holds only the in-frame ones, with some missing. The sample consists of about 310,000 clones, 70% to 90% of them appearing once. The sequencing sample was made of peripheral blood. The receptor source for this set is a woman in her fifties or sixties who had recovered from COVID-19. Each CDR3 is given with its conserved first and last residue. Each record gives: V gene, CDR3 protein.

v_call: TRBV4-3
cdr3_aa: CASSQTGDAYGYTF

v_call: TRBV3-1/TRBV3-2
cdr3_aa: CASKFPRSTANSPLHF

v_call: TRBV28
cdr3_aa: CASSGQGTYEQYF

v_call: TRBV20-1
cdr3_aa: CSARGYIQYF

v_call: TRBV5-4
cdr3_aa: CASSVQISGQGVTQYF

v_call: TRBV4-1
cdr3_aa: CASSQDGQGFKAFF

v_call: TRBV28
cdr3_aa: CASSNIAGYEQYF

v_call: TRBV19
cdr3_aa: CASTVLGGGTQYF

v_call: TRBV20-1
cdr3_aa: CSAGRGDEQYF

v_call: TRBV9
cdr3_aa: CASSVAPDSYGYTF

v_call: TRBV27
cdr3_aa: CASSPGATYSNQPQHF